These 10 T cell receptor beta chains were all obtained from the same sample, sequenced in a study of blood T cell repertoires in COVID-19. Profiled with immunoSEQ multiplex PCR; TCRdb holds only in-frame clones, not every one. Among approximately 120,000 clones, less than 85% were seen once, and the ten largest hold 18%. Sequences were obtained from peripheral blood. These receptors came from a woman aged 60 to 75 with acute or convalescent COVID-19.

This clone was observed a few times. The rearrangement links TRBV12-3 or TRBV12-4 to TRBJ2-1; possibly TRBD2 for D (6 bases). This CDR3 contains 13 residues. V was cut by 3 bases and J by 7 bases, with 10 bases left in between. The chain's CDR3 is CASSFGLANEQFF. CDR3 in DNA: TGTGCCAGCAGTTTCGGTCTAGCGAATGAGCAGTTCTTC.

This chain's CDR3 is CASRGQSDNSPLHF. The CDR3 bases are TGCGCCAGCAGGGGACAGTCGGATAATTCACCCCTCCACTTT. This chain links TRBV10-1 with TRBJ1-6; 7 nucleotides agree with TRBD1. The CDR3 runs to 14 residues. The junction had 4 bases not matched to a gene; V was cut back by 6 bases and J by 5 bases. CDR1 is WNHNN, CDR2 SYGVQD, per germline (reference sequence).

The chain is built from TRBV12-3 or TRBV12-4 and TRBJ1-3; unclear D gene. CDR3 length: 11 residues. Trimming cost V 6 bases and J 8 bases, with 8 bases left between them. The CDR3 coding sequence is TGTGCCAGCAGCCGAGGGTACACCATATATTTT. It codes for CASSRGYTIYF.

J is TRBJ1-2 and V is TRBV6-5, with D perhaps TRBD1 (6 bases). Germline V gives CDR1 MNHEY, CDR2 SVGAGI. The V and J ends lost 6 bases and 4 bases respectively, with 12 bases between them. The CDR3 runs to 13 residues. The CDR3 nucleotides read TGTGCCAGCAGACAGGGTCAGGGCTATGGCTACACCTTC. Translating it yields CASRQGQGYGYTF.

The chain joins TRBV4-3 to TRBJ1-2; TRBD1 aligns across 9 bases. In germline, CDR1 is LGHNA, CDR2 YSLEER. V lost 0 bases, J lost 4 bases, and 6 bases stayed unmatched. This CDR3 has 16 residues. CDR3 DNA sequence: TGCGCCAGCAGCCAAGATGTACTGACAGGGGGCTATGGCTACACCTTC. It translates to CASSQDVLTGGYGYTF.

The chain links TRBV19 to TRBJ1-2, with no clear D. Between the trimmed V and J ends, which lost 7 bases and 4 bases, there was a span of 13 bases. There are 13 residues in the CDR3. Germline V gene sequence: CDR1 LNHDA, CDR2 SQIVND (reference sequence). CDR3 DNA sequence: TGTGCCAGTACAAACGGGGTTAGCTATGGCTACACCTTC. The encoded protein is CASTNGVSYGYTF.

The CDR3 region has the DNA TGTGCCAGCAGTTCCGGAGGCTCTGGAAACACCATATATTTT. This codes for CASSSGGSGNTIYF. The chain carries TRBV6-5 and TRBJ1-3; the D is unclear. Trimming took 4 bases from V and 0 from J, leaving 7 bases between them. The CDR3 covers 14 residues. Germline assignment: CDR1 MNHEY and CDR2 SVGAGI.

The chain carries TRBV28 and TRBJ2-7; possibly TRBD2 for D (6 bases). Germline CDR1 MDHEN, CDR2 SYDVKM. The CDR3 is made up of 16 amino acids. V lost 7 bases and J lost 0, with 19 bases in between. The CDR3 DNA sequence: TGTGCCAGCACGGAGCACTTTGGGGGAGGCTCCTACGAGCAGTACTTC. The encoded protein is CASTEHFGGGSYEQYF. The full variable domain, in which reference TRBV28 and TRBJ2-7 provide the parts outside the CDR3, is DVKVTQSSRYLVKRTGEKVFLECVQDMDHENMFWYRQDPGLGLRLIYFSYDVKMKEKGDIPEGYSVSREKKERFSLILESASTNQTSMYLCASTEHFGGGSYEQYFGPGTRLTVT.

This clone was found a few times. V is TRBV21-1 and J is TRBJ2-3; no DNA check was done on the table's D call, TRBD2. TRBV21-1 is listed as a pseudogene. The CDR3 sequence is 15 residues long. CDR3 sequence reads: CASGTGGPSTDTQYF. CDR3 in DNA: TGTGCCAGCGGGACCGGGGGGCCTAGCACAGATACGCAGTATTTT.

V is TRBV9 and J is TRBJ1-5; 8 nucleotides agree with TRBD1. Germline V gene data show CDR1 as SGDLS and CDR2 as YYNGEE. The CDR3 spans 14 residues. J gave up 6 bases and V 0 bases, and 2 bases lay outside the gene matches. The CDR3 region has the DNA TGTGCCAGCAGCGTAGGACAGGGGATTCAGCCCCAGCATTTT. This codes for CASSVGQGIQPQHF.